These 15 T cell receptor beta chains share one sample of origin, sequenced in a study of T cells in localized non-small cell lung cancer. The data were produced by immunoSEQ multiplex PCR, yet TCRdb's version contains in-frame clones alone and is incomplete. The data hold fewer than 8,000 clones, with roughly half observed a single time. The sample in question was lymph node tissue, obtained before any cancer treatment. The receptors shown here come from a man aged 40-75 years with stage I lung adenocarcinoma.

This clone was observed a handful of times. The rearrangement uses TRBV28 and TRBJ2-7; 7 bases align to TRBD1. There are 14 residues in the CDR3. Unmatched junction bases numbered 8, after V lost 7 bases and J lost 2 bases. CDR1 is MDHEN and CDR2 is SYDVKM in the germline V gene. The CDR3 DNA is TGTGCCAGCACCCCCTCCAGGGGGACCTACGAGCAGTACTTC. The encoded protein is CASTPSRGTYEQYF.

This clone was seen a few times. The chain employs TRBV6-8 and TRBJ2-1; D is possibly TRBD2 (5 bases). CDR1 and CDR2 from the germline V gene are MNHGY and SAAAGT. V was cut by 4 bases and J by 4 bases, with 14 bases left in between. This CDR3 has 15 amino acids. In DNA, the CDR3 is TGTGCCAGCAGTTCTCTAGCTGAGGGTTACAATGAGCAGTTCTTC. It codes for CASSSLAEGYNEQFF.

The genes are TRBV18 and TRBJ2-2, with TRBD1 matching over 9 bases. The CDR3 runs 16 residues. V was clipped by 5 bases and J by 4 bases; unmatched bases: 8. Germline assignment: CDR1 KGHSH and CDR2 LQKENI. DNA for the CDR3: TGTGCCAGCTCAGATCCGGGACAGGGTACCACCGGGGAGCTGTTTTTT. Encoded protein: CASSDPGQGTTGELFF.

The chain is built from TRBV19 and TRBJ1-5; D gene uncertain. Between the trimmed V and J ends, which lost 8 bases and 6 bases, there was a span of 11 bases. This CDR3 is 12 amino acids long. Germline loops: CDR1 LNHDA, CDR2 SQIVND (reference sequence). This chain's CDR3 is CASHSGGQPQHF. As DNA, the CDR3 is TGTGCCAGTCACTCGGGAGGTCAGCCCCAGCATTTT. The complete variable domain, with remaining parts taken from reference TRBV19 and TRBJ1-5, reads DGGITQSPKYLFRKEGQNVTLSCEQNLNHDAMYWYRQDPGQGLRLIYYSQIVNDFQKGDIAEGYSVSREKKESFPLTVTSAQKNPTAFYLCASHSGGQPQHFGDGTRLSIL.

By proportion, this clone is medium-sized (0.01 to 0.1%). CDR3 DNA: TGTGCCAGCAATCTGTCAGGGGGCGATCAGCCCCAGCATTTT. Translation: CASNLSGGDQPQHF. The chain links TRBV6-8 to TRBJ1-5, with 8 bases lining up with TRBD1. The CDR3 runs to 14 residues. CDR1 and CDR2 (germline): MNHGY, SAAAGT. With 7 bases clipped from V and 5 bases from J, the junction kept 7 bases outside the gene matches.

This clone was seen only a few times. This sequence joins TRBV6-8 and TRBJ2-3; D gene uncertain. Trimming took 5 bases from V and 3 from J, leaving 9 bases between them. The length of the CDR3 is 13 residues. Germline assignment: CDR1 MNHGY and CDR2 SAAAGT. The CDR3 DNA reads TGTGCCAGCAGTCCCCCTGGAACAGATACGCAGTATTTT. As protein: CASSPPGTDTQYF.

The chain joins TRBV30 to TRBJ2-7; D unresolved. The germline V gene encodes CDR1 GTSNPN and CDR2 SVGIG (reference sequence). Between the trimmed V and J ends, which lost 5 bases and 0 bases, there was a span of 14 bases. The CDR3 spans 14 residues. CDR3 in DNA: TGTGCCTGGGAGATACAGACCCCCTCCTACGAGCAGTACTTC. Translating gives CAWEIQTPSYEQYF.

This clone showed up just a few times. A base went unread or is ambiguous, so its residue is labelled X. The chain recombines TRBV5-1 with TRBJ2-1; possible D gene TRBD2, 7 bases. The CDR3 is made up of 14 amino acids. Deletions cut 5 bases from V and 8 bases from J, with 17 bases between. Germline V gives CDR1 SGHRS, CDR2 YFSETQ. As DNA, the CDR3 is TGCGCCAGCAGGGGAGGGACAAGAATYGATGAGCAGTTCTTC. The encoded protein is CASRGGTRXDEQFF. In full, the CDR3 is CASRGGTRIDEQFF.

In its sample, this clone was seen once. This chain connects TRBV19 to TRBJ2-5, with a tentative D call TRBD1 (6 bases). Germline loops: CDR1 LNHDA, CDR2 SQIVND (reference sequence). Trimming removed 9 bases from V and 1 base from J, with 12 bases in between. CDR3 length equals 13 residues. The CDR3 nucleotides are TGTGCCAGCGCCACAGGGCCCCAAGAGACCCAGTACTTC. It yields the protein CASATGPQETQYF.

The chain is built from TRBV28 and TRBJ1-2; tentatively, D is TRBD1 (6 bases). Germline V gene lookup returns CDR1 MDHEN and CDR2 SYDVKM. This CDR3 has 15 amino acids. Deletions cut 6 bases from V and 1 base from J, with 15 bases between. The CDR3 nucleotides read TGTGCCAGCAGATCAACAGGGCGAGTTAACTATGGCTACACCTTC. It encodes CASRSTGRVNYGYTF.

The CDR3 DNA reads TGTGCCAGCAACGCAAGATCCTACGAGCAGTACTTC. Translation gives CASNARSYEQYF. This sequence joins TRBV28 and TRBJ2-7; no clear D gene. This CDR3 is built from 12 residues. V lost 7 bases to trimming and J lost 1 base, with 8 bases between them. Germline V gene data show CDR1 as MDHEN and CDR2 as SYDVKM. Based on the CDR3 plus reference TRBV28 and TRBJ2-7, the full variable domain is DVKVTQSSRYLVKRTGEKVFLECVQDMDHENMFWYRQDPGLGLRLIYFSYDVKMKEKGDIPEGYSVSREKKERFSLILESASTNQTSMYLCASNARSYEQYFGPGTRLTVT.

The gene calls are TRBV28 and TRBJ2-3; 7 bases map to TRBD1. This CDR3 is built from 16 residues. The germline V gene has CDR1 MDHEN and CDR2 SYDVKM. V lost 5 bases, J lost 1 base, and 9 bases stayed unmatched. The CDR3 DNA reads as TGTGCCAGCAGTAACCTGGGGCAGGGGGGCACAGATACGCAGTATTTT. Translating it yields CASSNLGQGGTDTQYF.

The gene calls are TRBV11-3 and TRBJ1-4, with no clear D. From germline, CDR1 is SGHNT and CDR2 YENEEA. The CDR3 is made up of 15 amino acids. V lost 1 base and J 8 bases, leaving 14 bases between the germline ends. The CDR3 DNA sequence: TGTGCCAGCAGCTTAGGGTACAGTCGAGACGAAAAACTGTTTTTT. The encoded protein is CASSLGYSRDEKLFF.

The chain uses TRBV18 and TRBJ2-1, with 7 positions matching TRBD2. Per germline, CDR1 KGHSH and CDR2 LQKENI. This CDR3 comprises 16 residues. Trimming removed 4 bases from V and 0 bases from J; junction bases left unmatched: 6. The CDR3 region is CASSLRLAGSYNEQFF. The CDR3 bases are TGTGCCAGCTCACTGCGACTAGCAGGCTCCTACAATGAGCAGTTCTTC.

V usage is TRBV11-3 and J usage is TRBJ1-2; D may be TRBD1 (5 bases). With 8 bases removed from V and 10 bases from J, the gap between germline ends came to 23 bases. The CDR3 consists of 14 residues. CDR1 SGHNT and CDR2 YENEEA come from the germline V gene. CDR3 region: CASSRAGPIRDYTF. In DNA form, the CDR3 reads TGTGCCAGCTCGCGGGCAGGGCCTATAAGGGACTACACCTTC.